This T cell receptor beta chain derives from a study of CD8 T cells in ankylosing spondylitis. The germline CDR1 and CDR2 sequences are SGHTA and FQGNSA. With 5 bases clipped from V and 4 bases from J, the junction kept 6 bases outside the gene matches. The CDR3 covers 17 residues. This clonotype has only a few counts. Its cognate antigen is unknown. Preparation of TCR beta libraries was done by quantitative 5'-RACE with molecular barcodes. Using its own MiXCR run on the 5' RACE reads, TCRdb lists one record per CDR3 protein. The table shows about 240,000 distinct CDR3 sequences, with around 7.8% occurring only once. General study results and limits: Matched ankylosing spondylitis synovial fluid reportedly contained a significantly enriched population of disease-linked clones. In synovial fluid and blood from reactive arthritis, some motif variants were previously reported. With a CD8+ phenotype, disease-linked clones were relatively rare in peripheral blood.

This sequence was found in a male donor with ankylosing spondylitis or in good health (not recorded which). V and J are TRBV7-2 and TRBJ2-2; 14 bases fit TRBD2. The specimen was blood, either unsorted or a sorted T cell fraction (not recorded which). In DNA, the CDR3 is TGTGCCAGCAGCCCGAGACTAGCGGGAGGGATCACCGGGGAGCTGTTTTTT. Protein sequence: CASSPRLAGGITGELFF. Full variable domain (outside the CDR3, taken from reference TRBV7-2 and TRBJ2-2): GAGVSQSPSNKVTEKGKDVELRCDPISGHTALYWYRQSLGQGLEFLIYFQGNSAPDKSGLPSDRFSAERTGGSVSTLTIQRTQQEDSAVYLCASSPRLAGGITGELFFGEGSRLTVL.